Described below is a single T cell receptor beta chain sequence and its context. The target antigen is unknown. The data stem from a study of T cell responses to AZD1222 COVID-19 vaccine. Study details: Second doses were pooled across both intervals (about 4 or about 12 weeks). Study-level results: Spike regions recognized by vaccine-associated CD4 TCRs spanned the protein, led by 160-218 and 743-854. Clonal diversity was possibly underestimated, and white British individuals and females predominated among donors.

Sequenced by immunoSEQ multiplex PCR; TCRdb stores in-frame clones only, minus some. The data contain about 100,000 clones, 80% to 90% of them singletons. Per germline, CDR1 LGHDT and CDR2 YNNKEL (reference sequence). This CDR3 comprises 15 residues. The V and J ends lost 1 base and 7 bases respectively, with 16 bases between them. This sample comprised peripheral blood, obtained on day 0 of AZD1222 vaccination. The gene calls are TRBV3-1 (or the pseudogene TRBV3-2) and TRBJ1-2, with D uncertain. The TCR sequence derives from an adult in good health. The CDR3 reads CASSQGQTSISGYTF. The CDR3 bases are TGTGCCAGCAGCCAAGGACAAACCTCAATATCTGGCTACACCTTC.